This T cell receptor beta chain was identified in a study of shared clonotypes between healthy human individuals. Sequencing used immunoSEQ multiplex PCR; TCRdb keeps in-frame clones, though not all of them. In the table there are around 430,000 clones, roughly 77% of which are singletons. Looked up from germline, CDR1 is MGHDK and CDR2 is SYGVNS. The CDR3 length is 18 residues. V lost 2 bases, J lost 0 bases, and 17 bases lay in between. The rearrangement uses TRBV25-1 and TRBJ1-5; D possibly corresponds to TRBD1 (5 bases). Sequencing was done on a sample of PBMCs. The receptor comes from a woman aged 40 to 50 in good health. Some clones in this sample may be carry-over from other donors' samples. The CDR3 DNA is TGTGCCAGCAGTGAAAATAATGGACAAGAGTATAGCAATCAGCCCCAGCATTTT. Residues: CASSENNGQEYSNQPQHF.